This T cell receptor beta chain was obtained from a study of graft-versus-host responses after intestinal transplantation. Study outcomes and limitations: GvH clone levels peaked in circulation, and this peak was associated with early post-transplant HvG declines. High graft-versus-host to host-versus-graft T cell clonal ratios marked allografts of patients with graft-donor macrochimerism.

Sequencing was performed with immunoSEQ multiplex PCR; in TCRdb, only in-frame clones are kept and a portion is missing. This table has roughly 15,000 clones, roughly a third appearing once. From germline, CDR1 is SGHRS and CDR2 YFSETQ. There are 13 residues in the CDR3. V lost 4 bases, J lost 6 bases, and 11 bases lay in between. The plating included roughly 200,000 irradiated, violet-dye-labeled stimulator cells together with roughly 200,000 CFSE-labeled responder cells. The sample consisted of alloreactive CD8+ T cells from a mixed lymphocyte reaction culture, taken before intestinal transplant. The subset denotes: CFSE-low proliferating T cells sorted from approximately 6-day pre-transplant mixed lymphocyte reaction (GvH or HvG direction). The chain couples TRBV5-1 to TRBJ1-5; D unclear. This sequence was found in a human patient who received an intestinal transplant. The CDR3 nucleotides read TGCGCCAGCAGCGACACGGCTGGTCAGCCCCAGCATTTT. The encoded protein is CASSDTAGQPQHF. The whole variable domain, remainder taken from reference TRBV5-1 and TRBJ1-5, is KAGVTQTPRYLIKTRGQQVTLSCSPISGHRSVSWYQQTPGQGLQFLFEYFSETQRNKGNFPGRFSGRQFSNSRSEMNVSTLELGDSALYLCASSDTAGQPQHFGDGTRLSIL.